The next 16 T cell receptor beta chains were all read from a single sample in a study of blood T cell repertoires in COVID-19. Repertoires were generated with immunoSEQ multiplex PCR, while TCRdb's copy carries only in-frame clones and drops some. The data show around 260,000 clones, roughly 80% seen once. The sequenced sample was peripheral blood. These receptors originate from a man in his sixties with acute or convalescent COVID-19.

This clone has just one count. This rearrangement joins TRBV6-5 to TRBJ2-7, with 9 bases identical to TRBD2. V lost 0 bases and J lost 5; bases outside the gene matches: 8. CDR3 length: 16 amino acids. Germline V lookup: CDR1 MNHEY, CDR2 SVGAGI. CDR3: CASSYSMIAGVHEQYF. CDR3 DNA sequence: TGTGCCAGCAGTTACTCCATGATAGCGGGAGTCCACGAGCAGTACTTC.

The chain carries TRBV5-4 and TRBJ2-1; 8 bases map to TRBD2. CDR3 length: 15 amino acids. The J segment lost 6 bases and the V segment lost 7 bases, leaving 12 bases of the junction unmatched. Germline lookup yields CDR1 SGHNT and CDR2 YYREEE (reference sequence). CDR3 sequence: CASSALAGRRNEQFF. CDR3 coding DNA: TGTGCCAGCTCGGCCTTAGCGGGGCGGCGCAATGAGCAGTTCTTC.

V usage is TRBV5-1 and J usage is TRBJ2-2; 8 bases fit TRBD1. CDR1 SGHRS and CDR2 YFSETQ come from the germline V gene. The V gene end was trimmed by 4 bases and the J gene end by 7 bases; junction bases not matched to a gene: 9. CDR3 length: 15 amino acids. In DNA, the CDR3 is TGCGCCAGCAGCAGGGAAGGACAGGGCAGCGGGGAGCTGTTTTTT. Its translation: CASSREGQGSGELFF.

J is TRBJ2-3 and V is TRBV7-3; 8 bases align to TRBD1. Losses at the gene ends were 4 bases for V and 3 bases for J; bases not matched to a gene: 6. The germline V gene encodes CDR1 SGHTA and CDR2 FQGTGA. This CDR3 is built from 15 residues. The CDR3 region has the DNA TGTGCCAGCAGCTCGACAGGGGCCAGGACAGATACGCAGTATTTT. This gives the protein CASSSTGARTDTQYF.

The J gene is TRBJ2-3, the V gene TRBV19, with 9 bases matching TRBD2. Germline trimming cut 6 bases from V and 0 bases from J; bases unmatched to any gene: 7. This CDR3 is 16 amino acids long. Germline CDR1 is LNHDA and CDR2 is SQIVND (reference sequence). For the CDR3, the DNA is TGTGCCAGTAGCCCCGGACTAGCGTCTAGCACAGATACGCAGTATTTT. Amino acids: CASSPGLASSTDTQYF. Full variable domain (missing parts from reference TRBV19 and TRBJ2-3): DGGITQSPKYLFRKEGQNVTLSCEQNLNHDAMYWYRQDPGQGLRLIYYSQIVNDFQKGDIAEGYSVSREKKESFPLTVTSAQKNPTAFYLCASSPGLASSTDTQYFGPGTRLTVL.

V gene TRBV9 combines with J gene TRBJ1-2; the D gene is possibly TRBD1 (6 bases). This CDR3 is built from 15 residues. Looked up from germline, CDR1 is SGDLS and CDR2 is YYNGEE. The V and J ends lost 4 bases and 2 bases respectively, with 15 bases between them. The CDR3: CASSPMLGANYGYTF. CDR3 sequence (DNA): TGTGCCAGCAGCCCAATGCTGGGGGCGAACTATGGCTACACCTTC.

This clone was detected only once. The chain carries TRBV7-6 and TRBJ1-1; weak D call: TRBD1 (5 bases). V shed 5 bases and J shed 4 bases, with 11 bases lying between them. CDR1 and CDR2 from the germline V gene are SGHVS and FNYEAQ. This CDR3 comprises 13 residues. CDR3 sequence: CASSTVGGTEAFF. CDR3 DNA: TGTGCCAGCAGCACCGTCGGGGGCACTGAAGCTTTCTTT.

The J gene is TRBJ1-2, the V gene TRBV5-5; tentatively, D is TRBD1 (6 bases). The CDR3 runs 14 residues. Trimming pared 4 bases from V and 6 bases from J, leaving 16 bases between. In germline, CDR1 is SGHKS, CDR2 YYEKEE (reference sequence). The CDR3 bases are TGTGCCAGCAGCCCTAAGCAGGGGCGGGATGGCTACACCTTC. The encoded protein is CASSPKQGRDGYTF.

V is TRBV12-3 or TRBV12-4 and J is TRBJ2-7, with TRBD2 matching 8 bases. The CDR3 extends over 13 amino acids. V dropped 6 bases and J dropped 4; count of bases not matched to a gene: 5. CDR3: CASSPRGGYEQYF. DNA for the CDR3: TGTGCCAGCAGCCCCCGGGGGGGGTACGAGCAGTACTTC.

The CDR3 coding sequence is TGTGCCAGCAGTGCAGGGGCAGGAGATTCTGGAAACACCATATATTTT. Its translation: CASSAGAGDSGNTIYF. This rearrangement joins TRBV6-1 to TRBJ1-3; possibly TRBD1 for D (6 bases). CDR1 and CDR2 from the germline V gene are MNHNS and SASEGT. CDR3 length equals 16 residues. Between the trimmed V and J ends, which lost 4 bases and 1 base, there was a span of 14 bases.

CDR3 nucleotide sequence: TGTGCCAGCAGCTTAGTGGTGACAGGGGTTGAAAAACTGTTTTTT. Its translation: CASSLVVTGVEKLFF. The chain recombines TRBV7-2 with TRBJ1-4; 8 bases agree with TRBD1. The germline gives CDR1 SGHTA, CDR2 FQGNSA. V was clipped by 1 base and J by 7 bases; unmatched bases: 5. This CDR3 is 15 amino acids long.

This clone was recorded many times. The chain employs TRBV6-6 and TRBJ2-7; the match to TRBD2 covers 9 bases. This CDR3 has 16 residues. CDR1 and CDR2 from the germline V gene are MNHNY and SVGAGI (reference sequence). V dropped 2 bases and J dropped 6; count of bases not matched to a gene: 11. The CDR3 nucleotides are TGTGCCAGCAGTTACACCAAAGCGGGAGGCCACCCCGAGCAGTACTTC. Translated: CASSYTKAGGHPEQYF.

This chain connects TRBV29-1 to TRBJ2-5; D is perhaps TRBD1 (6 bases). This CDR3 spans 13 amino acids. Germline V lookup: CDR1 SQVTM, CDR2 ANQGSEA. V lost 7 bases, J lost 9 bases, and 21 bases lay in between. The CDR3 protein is CSAADRLQGAQYF. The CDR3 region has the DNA TGCAGCGCGGCAGACAGGCTCCAGGGAGCCCAGTACTTC.

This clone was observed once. The chain's CDR3 is CASSMWARRIDEQFF. The CDR3 nucleotides read TGTGCCAGTAGTATGTGGGCTAGGAGGATAGATGAGCAGTTCTTC. The chain couples TRBV19 to TRBJ2-1, with D maybe TRBD2 (5 bases). Germline V gene data show CDR1 as LNHDA and CDR2 as SQIVND (reference sequence). The CDR3 runs 15 residues. Trimming pared 3 bases from V and 8 bases from J, leaving 17 bases between.

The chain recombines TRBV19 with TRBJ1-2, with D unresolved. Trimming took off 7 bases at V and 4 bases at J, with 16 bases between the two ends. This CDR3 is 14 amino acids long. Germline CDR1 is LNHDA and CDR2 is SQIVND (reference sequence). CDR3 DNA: TGTGCCAGTACCGCCCCGGGAGGGATCTATGGCTACACCTTC. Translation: CASTAPGGIYGYTF.

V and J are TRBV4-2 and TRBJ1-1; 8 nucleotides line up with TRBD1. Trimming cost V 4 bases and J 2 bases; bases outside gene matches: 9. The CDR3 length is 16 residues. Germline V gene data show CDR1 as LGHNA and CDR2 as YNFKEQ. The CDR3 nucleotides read TGTGCCAGCAGCCGGTTACCAGGACAGGGAAACACTGAAGCTTTCTTT. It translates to CASSRLPGQGNTEAFF.